The clone carrying this TCR beta chain came up once. Unmatched junction bases numbered 15, after V lost 3 bases and J lost 2 bases. The CDR3 is made up of 19 amino acids. The germline CDR1 and CDR2 sequences are SGHRS and YFSETQ. Sequencing used immunoSEQ multiplex PCR; TCRdb keeps in-frame clones, though not all of them. This table holds roughly 300,000 clones, around 92% found once. The sample is drawn from a study of blood T cell repertoires in COVID-19. Study overall: The United States, Italy and Spain were the sources of the acute and convalescent COVID-19 samples. PBMCs, B-cell-depleted T cells, or T cells were the source of the cDNA or gDNA that made up the material.

This TCR was sampled from a woman aged 25 to 39 with COVID-19, enrolled during active disease. Sequencing was performed on peripheral blood. V usage is TRBV5-1 and J usage is TRBJ2-3; 10 bases agree with TRBD2. The CDR3 sequence: CASSYKGVLAGNPTDTQYF. CDR3 in DNA: TGCGCCAGCAGCTATAAGGGGGTACTAGCGGGGAATCCCACAGATACGCAGTATTTT.